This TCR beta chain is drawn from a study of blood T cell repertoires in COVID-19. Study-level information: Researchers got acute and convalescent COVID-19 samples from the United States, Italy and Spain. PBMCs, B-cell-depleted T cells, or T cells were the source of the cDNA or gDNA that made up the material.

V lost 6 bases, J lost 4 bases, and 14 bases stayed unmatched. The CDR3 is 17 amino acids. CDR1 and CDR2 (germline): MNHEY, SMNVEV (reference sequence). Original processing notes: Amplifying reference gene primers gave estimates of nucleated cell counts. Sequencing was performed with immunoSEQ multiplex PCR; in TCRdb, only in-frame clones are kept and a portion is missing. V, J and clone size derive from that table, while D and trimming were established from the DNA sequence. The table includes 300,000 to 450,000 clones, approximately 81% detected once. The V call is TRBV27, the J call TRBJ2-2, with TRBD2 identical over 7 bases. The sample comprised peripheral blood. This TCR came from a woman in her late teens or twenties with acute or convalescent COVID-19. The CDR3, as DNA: TGTGCCAGCAGGAGAGAAAGCGGGAAGCCTGTCACCGGGGAGCTGTTTTTT. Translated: CASRRESGKPVTGELFF.